This T cell receptor beta chain was recovered during a study of blood T cell repertoires in COVID-19. Germline V gene sequence: CDR1 KGHSH, CDR2 LQKENI. This CDR3 has 13 amino acids. The V and J ends lost 4 bases and 1 base respectively, with 7 bases between them. Clones were read by immunoSEQ multiplex PCR, and TCRdb kept only the in-frame ones, dropping some. In the table there are roughly 260,000 clones, 80% to 90% of which are singletons. The J gene is TRBJ1-1, the V gene TRBV18; D may be TRBD1 (5 bases). The source is a woman between 45 and 60 years old with acute or convalescent COVID-19. Sequencing input: peripheral blood. CDR3 residues: CASSHDRNTEAFF. The CDR3 DNA sequence: TGTGCCAGCTCACACGACAGGAACACTGAAGCTTTCTTT.